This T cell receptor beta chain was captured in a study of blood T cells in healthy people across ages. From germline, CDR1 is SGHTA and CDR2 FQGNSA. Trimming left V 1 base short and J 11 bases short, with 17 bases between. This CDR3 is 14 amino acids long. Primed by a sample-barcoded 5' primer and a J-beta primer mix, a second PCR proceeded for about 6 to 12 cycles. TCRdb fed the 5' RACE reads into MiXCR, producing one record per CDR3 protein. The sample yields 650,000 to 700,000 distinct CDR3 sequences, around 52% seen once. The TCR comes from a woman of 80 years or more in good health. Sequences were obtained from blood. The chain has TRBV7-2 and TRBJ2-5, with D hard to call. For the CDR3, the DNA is TGTGCCAGCAGCTTAGAGTCCCGTGCGGATGAGCAGTACTTC. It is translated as CASSLESRADEQYF.